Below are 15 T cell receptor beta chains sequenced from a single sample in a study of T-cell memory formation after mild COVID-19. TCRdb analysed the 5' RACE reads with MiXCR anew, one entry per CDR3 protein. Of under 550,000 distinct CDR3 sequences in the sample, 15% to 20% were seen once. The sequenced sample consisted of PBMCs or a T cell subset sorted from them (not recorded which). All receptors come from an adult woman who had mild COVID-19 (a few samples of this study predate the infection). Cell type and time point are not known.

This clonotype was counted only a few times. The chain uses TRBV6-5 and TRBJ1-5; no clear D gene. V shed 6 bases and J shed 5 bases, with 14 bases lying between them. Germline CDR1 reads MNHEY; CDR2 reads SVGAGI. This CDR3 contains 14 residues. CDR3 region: CASSHDRGDQPQHF. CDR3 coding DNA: TGTGCCAGCAGCCACGACCGTGGCGATCAGCCCCAGCATTTT.

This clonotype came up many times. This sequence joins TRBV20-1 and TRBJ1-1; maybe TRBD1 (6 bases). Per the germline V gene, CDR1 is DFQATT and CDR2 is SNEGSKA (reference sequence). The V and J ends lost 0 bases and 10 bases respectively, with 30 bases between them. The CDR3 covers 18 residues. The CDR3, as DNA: TGCAGTGCTAGAGACGCGTCCCTCCCCGGCAGGGGAGGATCCGGAGCTTTCTTT. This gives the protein CSARDASLPGRGGSGAFF.

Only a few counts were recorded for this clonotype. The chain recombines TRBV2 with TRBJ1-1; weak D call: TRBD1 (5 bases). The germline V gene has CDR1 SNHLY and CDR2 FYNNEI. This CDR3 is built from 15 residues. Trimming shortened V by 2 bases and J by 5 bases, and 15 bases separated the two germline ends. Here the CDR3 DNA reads TGTGCCAGCAGTGAATCCCCAGGGCGGGATACTGAAGCTTTCTTT. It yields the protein CASSESPGRDTEAFF.

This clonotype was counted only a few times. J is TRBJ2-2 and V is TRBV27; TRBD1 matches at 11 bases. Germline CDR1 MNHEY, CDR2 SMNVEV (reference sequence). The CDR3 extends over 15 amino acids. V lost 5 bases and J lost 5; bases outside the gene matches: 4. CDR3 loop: CASSGQGAYTGELFF. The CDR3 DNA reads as TGTGCCAGCAGTGGACAGGGGGCTTATACCGGGGAGCTGTTTTTT.

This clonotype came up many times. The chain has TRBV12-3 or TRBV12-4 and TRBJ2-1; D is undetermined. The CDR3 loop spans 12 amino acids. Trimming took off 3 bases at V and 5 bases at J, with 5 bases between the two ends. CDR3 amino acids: CASSLGHNEQFF. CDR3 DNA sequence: TGTGCCAGCAGTTTGGGTCACAATGAGCAGTTCTTC.

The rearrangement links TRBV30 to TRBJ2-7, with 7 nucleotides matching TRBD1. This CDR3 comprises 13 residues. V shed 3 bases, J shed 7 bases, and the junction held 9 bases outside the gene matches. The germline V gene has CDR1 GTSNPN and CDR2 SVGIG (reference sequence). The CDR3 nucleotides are TGTGCCTGGAGACCCGACAGGGTAAGGGAGCAGTACTTC. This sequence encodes CAWRPDRVREQYF.

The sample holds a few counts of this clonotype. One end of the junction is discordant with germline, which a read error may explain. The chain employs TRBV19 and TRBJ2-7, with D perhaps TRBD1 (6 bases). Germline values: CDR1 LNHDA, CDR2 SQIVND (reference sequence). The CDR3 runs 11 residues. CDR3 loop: CASGGSHEQYF. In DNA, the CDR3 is TGTGCCAGTGGGGGCTCCCACGAGCAGTACTTC. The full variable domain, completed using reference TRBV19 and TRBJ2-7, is DGGITQSPKYLFRKEGQNVTLSCEQNLNHDAMYWYRQDPGQGLRLIYYSQIVNDFQKGDIAEGYSVSREKKESFPLTVTSAQKNPTAFYLCASGGSHEQYFGPGTRLTVT.

The CDR3 reads CASSQGARGLLNTEAFF. The CDR3, as DNA: TGTGCCAGCAGCCAAGGGGCGCGGGGTCTTCTGAACACTGAAGCTTTCTTT. This chain joins TRBV3-1 and TRBJ1-1; D remains unclear. V was shortened by 1 base and J by 0 bases, with 15 bases between the two germline ends. The CDR3 runs 17 residues. Germline lookup yields CDR1 LGHDT and CDR2 YNNKEL (reference sequence).

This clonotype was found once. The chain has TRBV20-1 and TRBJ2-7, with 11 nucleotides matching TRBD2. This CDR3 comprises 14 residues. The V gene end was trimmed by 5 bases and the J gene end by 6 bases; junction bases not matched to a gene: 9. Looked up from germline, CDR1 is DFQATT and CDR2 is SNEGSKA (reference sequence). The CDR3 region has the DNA TGCAGTGCTTTGCGACTAGCGGGGACCTCCGAGCAGTACTTC. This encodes CSALRLAGTSEQYF.

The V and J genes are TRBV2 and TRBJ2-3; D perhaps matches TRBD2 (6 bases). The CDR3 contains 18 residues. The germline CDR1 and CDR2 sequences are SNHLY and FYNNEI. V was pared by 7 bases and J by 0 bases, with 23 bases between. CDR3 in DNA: TGTGCCAGCACTCGGCGAGCTAGCGCAACTAGGAGCACAGATACGCAGTATTTT. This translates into CASTRRASATRSTDTQYF.

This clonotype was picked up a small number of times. The CDR3 DNA reads TGTGCCAGCAGCCAGGGGGCGGCCTATGGCTACACCTTC. Amino acids: CASSQGAAYGYTF. V gene TRBV3-1 combines with J gene TRBJ1-2, with TRBD1 as a possible D gene (6 bases). In germline, CDR1 is LGHDT, CDR2 YNNKEL (reference sequence). The CDR3 runs 13 residues. V shed 3 bases and J shed 4 bases, with 9 bases lying between them.

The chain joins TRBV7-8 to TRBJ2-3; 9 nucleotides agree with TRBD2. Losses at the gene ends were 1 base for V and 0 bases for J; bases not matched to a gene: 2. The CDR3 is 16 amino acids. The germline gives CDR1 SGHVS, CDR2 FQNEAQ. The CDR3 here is CASSLVTSGSTDTQYF. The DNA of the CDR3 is TGTGCCAGCAGCTTAGTCACTAGCGGGAGCACAGATACGCAGTATTTT.

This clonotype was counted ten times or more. The CDR3 region has the DNA TGTGCCAGCAGCCCGGGAGGGAGGGCCTACAATGAGCAGTTCTTC. Its translation: CASSPGGRAYNEQFF. The genes are TRBV5-6 and TRBJ2-1, with 8 positions matching TRBD2. With V trimmed by 4 bases and J by 2 bases, 5 bases remained unmatched. CDR1 and CDR2 (germline): SGHDT, YYEEEE. The CDR3 sequence is 15 residues long.

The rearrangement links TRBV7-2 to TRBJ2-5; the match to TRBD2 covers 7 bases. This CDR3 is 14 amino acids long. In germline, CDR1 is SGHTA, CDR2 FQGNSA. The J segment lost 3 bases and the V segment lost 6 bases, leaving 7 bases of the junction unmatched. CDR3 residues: CASRLTTSEETQYF. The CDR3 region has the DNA TGTGCCAGCAGATTAACTACTAGCGAAGAGACCCAGTACTTC.

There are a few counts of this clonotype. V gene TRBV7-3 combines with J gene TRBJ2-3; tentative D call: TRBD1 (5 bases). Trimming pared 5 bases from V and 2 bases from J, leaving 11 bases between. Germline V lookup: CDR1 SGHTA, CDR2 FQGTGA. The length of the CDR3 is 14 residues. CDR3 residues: CASSVQGSTDTQYF. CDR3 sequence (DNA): TGTGCCAGCAGCGTTCAGGGTTCCACAGATACGCAGTATTTT.